The 18 T cell receptor beta chains below all came from one sample that was sequenced in a study of T cell repertoires in cytomegalovirus infection. TCRdb ran MiXCR on the reads and lists one entry per CDR3 protein. The data contain about 320,000 distinct CDR3 sequences, 8% to 9.5% of them singletons. Sequences were obtained from PBMCs. These receptors were collected from a human donor in good health (CMV status not recorded). Some clones in this sample may be carry-over from other donors' samples.

This chain connects TRBV29-1 to TRBJ2-1; D is uncertain. CDR1 is SQVTM, CDR2 ANQGSEA, per germline. The CDR3 extends over 14 amino acids. V was trimmed by 3 bases and J by 2 bases, leaving 11 bases between them. CDR3 sequence reads: CSVDAGITYNEQFF. CDR3 bases: TGCAGCGTTGACGCTGGAATAACCTACAATGAGCAGTTCTTC.

V and J are TRBV11-2 and TRBJ2-1; 12 nucleotides match TRBD1. The CDR3 is 16 residues long. Losses at the gene ends were 1 base for V and 6 bases for J; bases not matched to a gene: 4. From germline, CDR1 is SGHAT and CDR2 FQNNGV. The CDR3 DNA follows: TGTGCCAGCAGCTTAGCTGGGACAGGGGGCCTCAATGAGCAGTTCTTC. It codes for CASSLAGTGGLNEQFF.

V usage is TRBV4-3 and J usage is TRBJ2-7, with D perhaps matching TRBD1 (5 bases). The CDR3 is 17 amino acids. Germline V gene data show CDR1 as LGHNA and CDR2 as YSLEER. V lost 0 bases to trimming and J lost 0 bases, with 15 bases between them. In nucleotides, the CDR3 is TGCGCCAGCAGCCAAGATTCCGATTGGGGCCGCTCCTACGAGCAGTACTTC. Translation gives CASSQDSDWGRSYEQYF.

This clonotype occurred a few times. This sequence joins TRBV6-2 or TRBV6-3 and TRBJ2-7; D unresolved. CDR1 and CDR2 from the germline V gene are MNHEY and SVGEGT. CDR3 size: 11 residues. Between the trimmed V and J ends, which lost 7 bases and 5 bases, there was a span of 9 bases. The CDR3 DNA sequence: TGTGCCAGCAATTCCCTCCACGAGCAGTACTTC. As protein: CASNSLHEQYF.

This clonotype was seen at least ten times. The chain is built from TRBV7-2 and TRBJ2-7; D call uncertain. V shed 5 bases and J shed 5 bases, with 10 bases lying between them. Germline V gene data show CDR1 as SGHTA and CDR2 as FQGNSA. This CDR3 comprises 12 residues. The CDR3 region has the DNA TGTGCCAGCAGCCAGTACCTAAACGAGCAGTACTTC. It yields the protein CASSQYLNEQYF.

This clonotype was found many times. The CDR3 region has the DNA TGTGCCAGCAGCCCGCGGTACGGGGGGGCAGATACGCAGTATTTT. This gives the protein CASSPRYGGADTQYF. This chain uses TRBV7-8 with TRBJ2-3; 8 bases are shared with TRBD2. Germline CDR1 reads SGHVS; CDR2 reads FQNEAQ. CDR3 length: 15 amino acids. Germline trimming cut 5 bases from V and 4 bases from J; bases unmatched to any gene: 8. Based on the CDR3 plus reference TRBV7-8 and TRBJ2-3, the full variable domain is GAGVSQSPRYKVAKRGQDVALRCDPISGHVSLFWYQQALGQGPEFLTYFQNEAQLDKSGLPSDRFFAERPEGSVSTLKIQRTQQEDSAVYLCASSPRYGGADTQYFGPGTRLTVL.

The chain couples TRBV6-6 to TRBJ2-1, with D possibly matching TRBD1 (6 bases). The V and J ends lost 10 bases and 0 bases respectively, with 16 bases between them. CDR1 and CDR2 (germline): MNHNY, SVGAGI (reference sequence). The CDR3 loop spans 15 amino acids. The CDR3 protein is CATLGQGFSYNEQFF. For the CDR3, the DNA is TGTGCCACTTTGGGCCAGGGGTTCTCCTACAATGAGCAGTTCTTC.

This clonotype was counted ten times or more. V is TRBV15 and J is TRBJ2-1, with D unresolved. The CDR3 runs to 13 residues. The germline CDR1 and CDR2 sequences are LNHNV and YYDKDF (reference sequence). V dropped 2 bases and J dropped 7 bases, with 9 bases sitting between them. As DNA, the CDR3 is TGTGCCACCAGCAGACGACTGGAGAATGAGCAGTTCTTC. It is translated as CATSRRLENEQFF.

This clonotype was seen repeatedly, ten times or more. CDR3 loop: CASSLGTGSDEKLFF. CDR3 DNA sequence: TGTGCCAGCAGCTTAGGGACAGGATCCGATGAAAAACTGTTTTTT. This chain uses TRBV11-3 with TRBJ1-4; 7 bases are a match to TRBD1. The CDR3 sequence is 15 residues long. Germline trimming cut 1 base from V and 6 bases from J; bases unmatched to any gene: 5. Per the germline V gene, CDR1 is SGHNT and CDR2 is YENEEA. The full variable domain, completed using reference TRBV11-3 and TRBJ1-4, is EAGVVQSPRYKIIEKKQPVAFWCNPISGHNTLYWYLQNLGQGPELLIRYENEEAVDDSQLPKDRFSAERLKGVDSTLKIQPAELGDSAVYLCASSLGTGSDEKLFFGSGTQLSVL.

The chain uses TRBV6-1 and TRBJ1-1; D gene ambiguous. The CDR3 has 13 amino acids. Germline CDR1 is MNHNS and CDR2 is SASEGT. The V end was cut by 5 bases, the J end by 3 bases, with 10 bases between. CDR3 protein: CASSRHSYTEAFF. The CDR3 bases are TGTGCCAGCAGTAGACACAGCTACACTGAAGCTTTCTTT.

With regard to this clonotype: A read error may explain this, as a much larger clone is one base away. The V and J genes are TRBV12-3 or TRBV12-4 and TRBJ2-2; 9 nucleotides agree with TRBD1. This CDR3 has 14 amino acids. In nucleotides, the CDR3 is TGTGCCAGCCAGGGACAGGGAGGGACCGGGGGGCTGTTTTTT. Translated, it gives CASQGQGGTGGLFF.

This clonotype was observed a handful of times. The chain combines TRBV20-1 with TRBJ1-1, with unresolved D. V dropped 1 base and J dropped 4 bases, with 13 bases sitting between them. The CDR3 length is 14 residues. Per the germline V gene, CDR1 is DFQATT and CDR2 is SNEGSKA (reference sequence). CDR3 sequence (DNA): TGCAGTGCTAGAGGCGGGGTGTGGGGCACTGAAGCTTTCTTT. It yields the protein CSARGGVWGTEAFF.

This clonotype appeared a few times. V gene TRBV12-3 or TRBV12-4 combines with J gene TRBJ2-1, with D unclear. The V end was cut by 7 bases, the J end by 4 bases, with 14 bases between. The CDR3 covers 14 residues. In DNA form, the CDR3 reads TGTGCCAGCACCCTGGCCCGGCCGTACAATGAGCAGTTCTTC. Its translation: CASTLARPYNEQFF.

In the case of this clonotype: Germline and junction disagree at one end, which may indicate a read error. This chain uses TRBV4-1 with TRBJ2-7, with D perhaps TRBD2 (7 bases). Germline V lookup: CDR1 MGHRA, CDR2 YSYEKL. The CDR3 contains 16 residues. As DNA, the CDR3 is TGTGCCAGCAGCCAAGTAAGGGCGGGGGACACCTACGAGCAGTACTTC. This sequence encodes CASSQVRAGDTYEQYF.

This clonotype was found many times. V gene TRBV5-6 combines with J gene TRBJ2-3, with D possibly TRBD2 on 6 matching bases. This CDR3 has 17 amino acids. Germline V lookup: CDR1 SGHDT, CDR2 YYEEEE. V was shortened by 2 bases and J by 2 bases, with 18 bases between the two germline ends. CDR3 in DNA: TGTGCCAGCAGCTTTCTAACGGAGGGGCTGCTCACAGATACGCAGTATTTT. Translated, it gives CASSFLTEGLLTDTQYF. Filled out from reference TRBV5-6 and TRBJ2-3, the complete variable domain reads DAGVTQSPTHLIKTRGQQVTLRCSPKSGHDTVSWYQQALGQGPQFIFQYYEEEERQRGNFPDRFSGHQFPNYSSELNVNALLLGDSALYLCASSFLTEGLLTDTQYFGPGTRLTVL.

This clonotype was detected only a few times. The chain employs TRBV6-1 and TRBJ2-7, with a tentative D call TRBD2 (6 bases). Germline CDR1 and CDR2: MNHNS and SASEGT. V lost 5 bases, J lost 6 bases, and 23 bases lay in between. The CDR3 contains 16 residues. CDR3 sequence: CASSIIGVLRRAEQYF. The CDR3 DNA reads TGTGCCAGCAGTATAATAGGGGTACTCCGGAGGGCCGAGCAGTACTTC.

The chain has TRBV11-2 and TRBJ2-1, with D hard to call. The CDR3 has 16 amino acids. Trimming took 0 bases from V and 5 from J, leaving 14 bases between them. Germline CDR1 SGHAT, CDR2 FQNNGV. As DNA, the CDR3 is TGTGCCAGCAGCTTAGATCATCGACTGCGAGACAATGAGCAGTTCTTC. Translation gives CASSLDHRLRDNEQFF.

This clonotype was observed many times. The chain links TRBV7-3 to TRBJ2-7, with a possible D match to TRBD1 (6 bases). The CDR3 loop spans 13 amino acids. The V end lost 5 bases, the J end lost 3 bases, and 11 bases lay between the germline ends. The germline V gene has CDR1 SGHTA and CDR2 FQGTGA. The CDR3 loop is CASSPGQDYEQYF. The CDR3 nucleotides read TGTGCCAGCAGCCCGGGACAAGACTACGAGCAGTACTTC.